This T cell receptor (beta chain) originates from a study of blood T cell repertoires in COVID-19. Study in general: Specimens from acute and convalescent COVID-19 originated in the United States, Italy and Spain.

In the original processing: Estimated nucleated cell counts came from reference gene primer amplification. The protocol was immunoSEQ multiplex PCR, while the TCRdb copy is restricted to in-frame clones and leaves out a portion. Clone size and the V and J calls come from that table; the DNA yielded D and trimming. The sample has over 300,000 clones, around 83% seen once. J lost 6 bases, V lost 2 bases, and 1 base had no gene match. The length of the CDR3 is 15 residues. Germline assignment: CDR1 SGDLS and CDR2 YYNGEE. The chain combines TRBV9 with TRBJ2-1; 14 bases fit TRBD2. This clonotype originated in a woman in her fifties or sixties with acute or convalescent COVID-19. Sequencing used peripheral blood. In nucleotides, the CDR3 is TGTGCCAGCAGCGTGACTAGCGGGGGGGCCAATGAGCAGTTCTTC. It yields the protein CASSVTSGGANEQFF.